The source of this T cell receptor (beta chain) is a study of cytomegalovirus exposure and HLA in healthy donors (TCRdb year 2017). About the study as a whole: According to an earlier analysis of around 600 of the donors, roughly 180 million T cells yielded 117 million unique TCR beta sequences and about 280 Gb of sequence data. In an earlier analysis of around 540 of the donors, high-throughput TCR beta sequencing was used to judge whether each TCR beta V gene segment behaved as functional or pseudogenic. Roughly five DR-DQ haplotypes were handled as single units for association and clustering because linkage in the cohort was strong. In a later genetic analysis, genome-wide SNP genotypes for about three fifths of the roughly 670 donors were used, and that subset was treated as a discovery cohort. About 300 gigabases of sequencing data and around 87 million unique TCR sequences were included in an early release covering under 650 HLA-typed donors. All discovery cohort repertoires had been generated on a single sequencing platform. Donor age, sex, ethnicity and CMV serostatus were compiled alongside the repertoire data. In addition to the first cohort of about 650 subjects, a separate validation cohort of 120 different subjects was used. Using immunosequencing, the study profiled T cell repertoires from 666 subjects and related those repertoires to cytomegalovirus serostatus. Class I and class II HLA loci were covered by the typing at four-digit resolution. The study combined high-throughput TCR immunosequencing, statistical association of individual TCRs with disease status, and machine learning to predict cytomegalovirus infection status. Across roughly 420 genotyped donors of the cohort, an average of about 220,000 unique TCR beta nucleotide sequences per donor were sequenced, and approximately 17% of those sequences were non-productive. To study patterns of TCR occurrence, a later analysis re-analyzed previously published TCR beta repertoires from 650 to 750 donors and added high-resolution HLA genotyping. The later analysis used no new phenotypic data to find candidate immune exposures, relying instead on TCR beta sequences and their occurrence across donors. The genetic ancestry cluster associated with self-reported Caucasian donors included 80% to 90% of the roughly 360 genotyped donors. The number of typed donors differed by locus: about 620-640 for A, B, C, DRB1 and DQB1; 500 to 550 for DQA1; around 580 for DPA1; and roughly 490 for DPB1. The study aimed to test whether signatures of past pathogen exposure could be identified by cataloging public T cell receptors. Study-level results and caveats: The classifier was reported to diagnose cytomegalovirus status with high specificity and sensitivity in both the original cohort and the validation cohort. A further reported finding was that TCR beta sequences accurately predicted the HLA-A and HLA-B alleles for most subjects in the first cohort. Because some donors lacked HLA typing at each locus, the association tests relied only on the typed subset. A cluster of highly shared sequence variants was judged likely to be a technical artifact of the sequencing pipeline. The authors suggested that the approach could potentially be extended to other disease states and immunological phenotypes. In a later genetic analysis, fewer N-insertions in productive TCRs were reported among donors in an Asian-associated ancestry cluster than the approximately 710-donor mean. V-gene and J-gene trimming of TCR beta chains was associated with a missense DCLRE1C variant in a later genetic analysis, and the association was replicated in an independent cohort. Assigning TCR associations to individual alleles was difficult when HLA alleles, especially DR and DQ, strongly co-occurred. CMV serostatus was the only immune exposure information available for the cohort. While some public TCRs were present in many individuals, most TCR sequences turned up only very rarely across donors. About 15 rarely observed V segments, including chromosome 9 orphons, were excluded from the earlier analysis of several hundred of the donors because counts were too low. In a later analysis, several top co-occurrence clusters were reported to appear linked to parvovirus B19, influenza, CMV and Epstein-Barr virus. A later analysis associated 16,951 TCR beta sequences with specific HLA alleles at a false discovery rate of 0.05. In a later analysis, TCR association rates were found to vary across HLA loci, with the most associated TCRs seen for DRB1 alleles and the fewest for HLA-C alleles. In vitro tests confirmed that a few of the cytomegalovirus-associated TCR beta chains recognize cytomegalovirus antigens. The cohort was sequenced for TCR beta chains only, and without alpha or paired-chain data the features that could be detected were limited. Compared with equally common non-associated chains, HLA-associated TCR beta chains in a later analysis were more clonally expanded and had lower generation probabilities. Presence/absence analyses assumed roughly uniform sequencing depth across donors, an assumption that may not hold. The study listed approximately 150 TCR beta chains as associated with cytomegalovirus. Broadly in line with IMGT annotations, most TCR beta V segments showed up in productive rearrangements about 87% or about 30% of the time in an earlier analysis of several hundred of the donors. Because the 87-base-pair reads could not distinguish some IMGT-functional V segments, including TRBV6-2 and TRBV6-3, those segments were excluded. According to a later analysis, most CMV-associated TCR beta chains appeared to be HLA-restricted, and the HLA associations seemed to be driven largely by CMV exposure. Linkage disequilibrium might explain the correlated functional status among segregating V segments, but an unknown experimental factor could not be excluded.

Concerning this clone itself: Its antigen specificity is not known. Base-call qualities are not available, and no considerably larger clone is one nucleotide away.

The receptor library was made with the immunoSEQ multiplex PCR assay. The multiplex PCR relied on a mix of 60 forward primers for TCR Vbeta segments and 13 reverse primers for TCR Jbeta segments. Amplification of the CDR3 region of rearranged TCR beta genes was performed with a multiplex PCR assay on genomic DNA. The amplified TCR beta libraries were sequenced on the Illumina HiSeq System as 87-base-pair reads. From the authors' description of their analysis: A later analysis counted about 82 million unique TCR beta chains across the 650 to 700 repertoires, and roughly 11 million of these chains were shared by at least two donors. Raw reads were error-corrected and collapsed into unique sequences by a nearest-neighbor algorithm in which closely related sequences were merged to remove PCR and sequencing errors. V, D and J gene segments were assigned by aligning CDR3 sequences to IMGT reference sequences. For a sequence to be retained, a match of at least six nucleotides to both a V gene segment and a J gene segment was required. Rearrangements were classified as productive when the CDR3 lacked stop codons and remained in frame with V and J, and all other rearrangements were classified as non-productive. Following IMGT convention, CDR3 was defined as the stretch from the second conserved V-encoded cysteine up to the conserved J-encoded phenylalanine. The earlier analysis of about 610 of the donors excluded sequences that lacked an unambiguous match to a single V gene segment. In an earlier analysis of several hundred of the donors, V segments were called functional above 56.7% productive rearrangements and were called segregating when the between-donor standard deviation exceeded 5%. A statistical classification framework was developed to diagnose cytomegalovirus status using the catalog of TCR beta chain sequences. V and J gene assignment, in a later analysis, came from comparing TCR nucleotide sequences with IMGT/GENE-DB human TR gene sequences. A later analysis assigned CDR3 sequences and most-parsimonious VDJ recombination scenarios with the TCRdist pipeline. A later analysis defined each TCR beta chain by its CDR3 amino acid sequence plus V-gene family, and excluded reads lacking a unique V-gene family. To address suspected cross-contamination and a sequencing artifact, a later analysis removed some 620 highly shared, low-generation-probability nucleotide sequences. In a later analysis, a clonal expansion index was calculated for each public chain from normalized within-repertoire ranks of inferred template counts. A later analysis computed generation probabilities with a VDJ recombination model fitted to out-of-frame rearrangements, and checked the results against IGoR. In a later analysis, hypergeometric tests were used to score TCR-TCR, TCR-HLA and TCR-CMV co-occurrence, with a repertoire-size bias correction applied to TCR pairs. A later analysis estimated false discovery rates by permuting HLA or CMV assignments 20 times. A later analysis grouped co-occurring TCRs with DBSCAN, adding TCRdist sequence similarity when clustering within HLA-allele-positive subsets. Repertoires with fewer than 30,000 or more than 120,000 public chains, plus five repertoires with anomalous nucleotide sharing, were excluded from co-occurrence clustering. TCRdb's version of the immuneACCESS table is confined to in-frame rearrangements and falls short of the full clone set. An unresolved V gene accounts for under half of the shortfall where checked; the remainder is of unknown origin. The V and J calls and the clone size are those of that table, but D and trimming were determined from the DNA. This sample holds under 170,000 clones; 79% were observed only once. Roughly 6% of the sample comes from the top ten.

In total, over 600 healthy bone marrow donors made up the cohort. At the time of sampling, all cohort members were nominally healthy, though unrecorded immune exposures were likely present. The donor tested CMV seropositive, placing the donor among the roughly 300 seropositive members of the cohort. Every donor gave a peripheral blood sample, and the peripheral blood mononuclear cells from that sample were used for TCR beta sequencing. Genomic DNA was extracted from the blood cell samples with the Qiagen DNeasy Blood Extraction Kit. The trim is 5 bases for V and 8 bases for J, with a gap of 16 bases between the germline ends. CDR1 and CDR2 were assigned from the germline V gene (reference sequence) as LNHNV and YYDKDF. The CDR3 covers 14 residues, taking in both the cysteine and the phenylalanine. The kept DNA is CDR3 alone, 42 bases in frame from the first base.

Sequencing input: PBMCs. This TCR came from a man aged 50 to 59 in good health and CMV-seropositive. The chain is encoded by TRBV15 joined to TRBJ1-5, with no reliable assignment of the D segment. The bases read TGTGCCACCAGCCCAAGCGTCCCACATAAGCCCCAGCATTTT. This sequence encodes CATSPSVPHKPQHF. The variable domain in full, with residues beyond the CDR3 obtained from the reference TRBV15 and TRBJ1-5 genes, is DAMVIQNPRYQVTQFGKPVTLSCSQTLNHNVMYWYQQKSSQAPKLLFHYYDKDFNNEADTPDNFQSRRPNTSFCFLDIRSPGLGDTAMYLCATSPSVPHKPQHFGDGTRLSIL.